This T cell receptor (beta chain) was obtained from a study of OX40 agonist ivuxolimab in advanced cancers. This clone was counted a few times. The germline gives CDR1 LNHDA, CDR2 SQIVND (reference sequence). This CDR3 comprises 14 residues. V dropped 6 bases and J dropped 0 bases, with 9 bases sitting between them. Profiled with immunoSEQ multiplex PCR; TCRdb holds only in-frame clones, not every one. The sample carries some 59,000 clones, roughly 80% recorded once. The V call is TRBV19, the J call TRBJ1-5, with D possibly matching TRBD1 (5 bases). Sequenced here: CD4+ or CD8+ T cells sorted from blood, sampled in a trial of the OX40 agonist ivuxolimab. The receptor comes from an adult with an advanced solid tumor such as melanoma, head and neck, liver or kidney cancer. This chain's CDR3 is CASSRQNSNQPQHF. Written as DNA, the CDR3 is TGTGCCAGTAGCCGACAGAATAGCAATCAGCCCCAGCATTTT.